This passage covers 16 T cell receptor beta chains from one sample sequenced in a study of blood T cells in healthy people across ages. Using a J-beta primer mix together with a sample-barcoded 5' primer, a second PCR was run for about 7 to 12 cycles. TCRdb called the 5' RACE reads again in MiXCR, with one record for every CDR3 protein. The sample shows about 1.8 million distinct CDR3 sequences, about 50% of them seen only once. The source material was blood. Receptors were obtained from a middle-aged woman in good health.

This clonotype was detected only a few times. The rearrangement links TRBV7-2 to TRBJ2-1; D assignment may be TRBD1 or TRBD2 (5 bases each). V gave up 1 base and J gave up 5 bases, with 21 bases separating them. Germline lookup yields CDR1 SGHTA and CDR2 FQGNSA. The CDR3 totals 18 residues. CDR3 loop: CASSLGPGTAIPNNEQFF. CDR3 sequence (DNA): TGTGCCAGCAGCTTAGGGCCTGGGACCGCCATTCCAAACAATGAGCAGTTCTTC.

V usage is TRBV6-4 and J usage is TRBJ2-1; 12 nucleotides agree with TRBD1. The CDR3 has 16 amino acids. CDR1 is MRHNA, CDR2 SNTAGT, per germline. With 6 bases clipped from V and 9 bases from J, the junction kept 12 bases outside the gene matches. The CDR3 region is CASSAPPGQGACEQFF. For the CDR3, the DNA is TGTGCCAGCAGCGCCCCTCCGGGACAGGGGGCGTGTGAGCAGTTCTTC.

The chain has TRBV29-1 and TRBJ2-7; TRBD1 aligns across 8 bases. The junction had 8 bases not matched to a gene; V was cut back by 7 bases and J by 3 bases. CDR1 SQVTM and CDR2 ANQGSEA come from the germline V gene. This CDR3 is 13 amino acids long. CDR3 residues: CSATDRVNYEQYF. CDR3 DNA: TGCAGCGCTACGGACAGGGTCAACTACGAGCAGTACTTC.

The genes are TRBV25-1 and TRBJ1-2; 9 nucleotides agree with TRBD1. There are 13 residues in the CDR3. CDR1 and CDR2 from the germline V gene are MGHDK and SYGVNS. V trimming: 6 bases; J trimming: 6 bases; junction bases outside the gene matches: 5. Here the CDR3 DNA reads TGTGCCAGCAGCGGACAGGGGTCTGATGGCTACACCTTC. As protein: CASSGQGSDGYTF.

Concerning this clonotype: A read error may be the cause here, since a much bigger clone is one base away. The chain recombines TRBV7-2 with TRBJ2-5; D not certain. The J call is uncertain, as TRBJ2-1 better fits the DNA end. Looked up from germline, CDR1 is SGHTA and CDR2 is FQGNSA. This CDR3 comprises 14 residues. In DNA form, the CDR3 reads TGTGCCAGCAGCCCGCGCCGAGGCCAAGAGACCCAGTTCTTC. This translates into CASSPRRGQETQFF.

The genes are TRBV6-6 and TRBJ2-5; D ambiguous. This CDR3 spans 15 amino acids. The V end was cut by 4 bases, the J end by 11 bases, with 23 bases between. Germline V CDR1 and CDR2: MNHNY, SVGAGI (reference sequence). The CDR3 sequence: CASSLSRHGLNEQYF. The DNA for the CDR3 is TGTGCCAGCAGTTTATCCCGTCACGGTTTGAATGAGCAGTACTTC.

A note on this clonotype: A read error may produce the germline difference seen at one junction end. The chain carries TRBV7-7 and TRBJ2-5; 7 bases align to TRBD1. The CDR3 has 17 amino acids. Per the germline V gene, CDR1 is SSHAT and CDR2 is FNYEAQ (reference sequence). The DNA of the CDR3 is TGTGCTAGCAGCTTAGCGTTGCTGACAGGGCGACAAGAGACCCAGTACTTC. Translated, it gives CASSLALLTGRQETQYF.

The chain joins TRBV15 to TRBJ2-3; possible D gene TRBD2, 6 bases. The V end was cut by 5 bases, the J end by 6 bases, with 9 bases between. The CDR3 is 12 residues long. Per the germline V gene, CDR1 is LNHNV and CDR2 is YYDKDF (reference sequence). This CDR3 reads CATSGGSDTQYF. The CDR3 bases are TGTGCCACCAGCGGGGGGTCTGATACGCAGTATTTT.

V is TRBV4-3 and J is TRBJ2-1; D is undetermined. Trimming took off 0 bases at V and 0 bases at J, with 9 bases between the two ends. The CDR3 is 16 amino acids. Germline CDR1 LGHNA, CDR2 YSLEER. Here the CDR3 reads CASSQDTQSSYNEQFF. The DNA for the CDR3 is TGCGCCAGCAGCCAAGATACACAGAGCTCCTACAATGAGCAGTTCTTC.

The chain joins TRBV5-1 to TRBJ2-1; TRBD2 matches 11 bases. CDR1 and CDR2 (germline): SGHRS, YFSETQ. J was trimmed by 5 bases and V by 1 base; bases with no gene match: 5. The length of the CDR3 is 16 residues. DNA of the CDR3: TGCGCCAGCAGCTTGCTGGCGACTAGCGGGAACAATGAGCAGTTCTTC. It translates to CASSLLATSGNNEQFF.

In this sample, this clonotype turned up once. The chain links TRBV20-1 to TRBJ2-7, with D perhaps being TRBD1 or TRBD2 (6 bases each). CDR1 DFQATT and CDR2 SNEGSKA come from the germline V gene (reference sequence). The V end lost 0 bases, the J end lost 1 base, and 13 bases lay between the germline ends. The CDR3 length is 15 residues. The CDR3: CSARDGGTQSYEQYF. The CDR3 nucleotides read TGCAGTGCTAGAGATGGGGGGACACAATCCTACGAGCAGTACTTC.

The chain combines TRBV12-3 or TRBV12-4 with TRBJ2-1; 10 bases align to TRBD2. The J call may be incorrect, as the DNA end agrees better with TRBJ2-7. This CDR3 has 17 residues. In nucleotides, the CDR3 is TGTGCCAGCAGTTCAACATGGCTAGCGGGGGCCTACAATGAGCAGTACTTC. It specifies CASSSTWLAGAYNEQYF.

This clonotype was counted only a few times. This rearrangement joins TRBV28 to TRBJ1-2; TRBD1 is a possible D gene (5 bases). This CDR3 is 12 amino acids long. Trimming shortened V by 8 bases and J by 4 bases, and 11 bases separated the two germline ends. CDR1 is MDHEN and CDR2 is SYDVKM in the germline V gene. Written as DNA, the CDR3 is TGTGCCAGCCGACAGCCAGTCTATGGCTACACCTTC. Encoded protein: CASRQPVYGYTF.

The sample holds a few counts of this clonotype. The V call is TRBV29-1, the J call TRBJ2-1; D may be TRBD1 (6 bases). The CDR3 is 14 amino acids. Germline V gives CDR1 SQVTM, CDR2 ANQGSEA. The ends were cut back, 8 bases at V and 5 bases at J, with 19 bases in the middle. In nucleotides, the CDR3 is TGCAGCACACGCGGTCAGGGGAGTCACAATGAGCAGTTCTTC. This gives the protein CSTRGQGSHNEQFF.

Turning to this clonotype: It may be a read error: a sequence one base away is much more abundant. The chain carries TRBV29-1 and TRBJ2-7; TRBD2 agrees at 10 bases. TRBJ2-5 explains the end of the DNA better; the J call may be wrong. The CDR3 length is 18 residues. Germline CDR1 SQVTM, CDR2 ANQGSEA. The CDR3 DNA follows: TGCAGCGTTCAAGGGGGACTAGCGAGGGCCGGGGAATTCGAGACCCAGTACTTC. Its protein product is CSVQGGLARAGEFETQYF.

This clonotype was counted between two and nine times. This chain's CDR3 is CASSFQDRATETQYF. As DNA, the CDR3 is TGTGCCAGCAGCTTCCAGGACAGGGCCACAGAGACCCAGTACTTC. The chain has TRBV5-5 and TRBJ2-5; TRBD1 matches at 8 bases. The germline gives CDR1 SGHKS, CDR2 YYEKEE (reference sequence). Germline trimming cut 2 bases from V and 4 bases from J; bases unmatched to any gene: 7. This CDR3 has 15 residues.